This TCR beta chain stems from a study of long-term antiretroviral therapy in people with HIV. The CDR3 loop spans 16 amino acids. Germline values: CDR1 SGHTA, CDR2 FQGTGA. The V segment lost 4 bases and the J segment 5 bases; nucleotides outside the gene matches: 10. A v3.0 immunoSEQ assay was performed at survey level. Sequencing used immunoSEQ multiplex PCR; TCRdb keeps in-frame clones, though not all of them. The table has tens of thousands of clones, 90% to 95% seen once; the top ten hold 2.5% to 3.5%. This chain uses TRBV7-3 with TRBJ2-7; 11 positions agree with TRBD2. The specimen was unsorted PBMCs, collected 3.7 years after starting antiretroviral therapy. This TCR was sampled from a woman in her forties or fifties with HIV. The CDR3 DNA is TGTGCCAGCAGCTCCCAGTCCGGGACTAGCGGCGACGAGCAGTACTTC. It encodes CASSSQSGTSGDEQYF. The full variable domain, rest sourced from reference TRBV7-3 and TRBJ2-7, is GAGVSQTPSNKVTEKGKYVELRCDPISGHTALYWYRQSLGQGPEFLIYFQGTGAADDSGLPNDRFFAVRPEGSVSTLKIQRTERGDSAVYLCASSSQSGTSGDEQYFGPGTRLTVT.